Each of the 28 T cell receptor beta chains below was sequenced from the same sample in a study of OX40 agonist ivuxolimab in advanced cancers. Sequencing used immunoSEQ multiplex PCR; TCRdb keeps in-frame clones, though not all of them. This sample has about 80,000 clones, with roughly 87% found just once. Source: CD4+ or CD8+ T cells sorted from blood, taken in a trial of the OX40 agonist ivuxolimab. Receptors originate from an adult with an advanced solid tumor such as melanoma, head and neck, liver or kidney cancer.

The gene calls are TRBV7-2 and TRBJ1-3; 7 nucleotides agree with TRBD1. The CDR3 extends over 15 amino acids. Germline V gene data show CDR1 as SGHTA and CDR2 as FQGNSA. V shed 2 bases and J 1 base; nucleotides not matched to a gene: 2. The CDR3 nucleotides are TGTGCCAGCAGCTTAAAGGGGGCGTCTGGAAACACCATATATTTT. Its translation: CASSLKGASGNTIYF. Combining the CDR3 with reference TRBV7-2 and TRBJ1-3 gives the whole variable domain GAGVSQSPSNKVTEKGKDVELRCDPISGHTALYWYRQSLGQGLEFLIYFQGNSAPDKSGLPSDRFSAERTGGSVSTLTIQRTQQEDSAVYLCASSLKGASGNTIYFGEGSWLTVV.

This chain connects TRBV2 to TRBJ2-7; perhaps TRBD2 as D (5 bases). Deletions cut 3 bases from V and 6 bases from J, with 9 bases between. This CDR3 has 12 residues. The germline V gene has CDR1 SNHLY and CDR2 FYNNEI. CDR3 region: CASSDSGFEQYF. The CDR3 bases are TGTGCCAGCAGTGACTCGGGGTTCGAGCAGTACTTC.

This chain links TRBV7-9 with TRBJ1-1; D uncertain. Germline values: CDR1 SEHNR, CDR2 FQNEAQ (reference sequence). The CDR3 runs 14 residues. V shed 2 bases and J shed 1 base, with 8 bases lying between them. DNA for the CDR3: TGTGCCAGCAGCTTACATTCGGGGAACACTGAAGCTTTCTTT. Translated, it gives CASSLHSGNTEAFF. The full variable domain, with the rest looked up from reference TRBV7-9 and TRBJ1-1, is DTGVSQNPRHKITKRGQNVTFRCDPISEHNRLYWYRQTLGQGPEFLTYFQNEAQLEKSRLLSDRFSAERPKGSFSTLEIQRTEQGDSAMYLCASSLHSGNTEAFFGQGTRLTVV.

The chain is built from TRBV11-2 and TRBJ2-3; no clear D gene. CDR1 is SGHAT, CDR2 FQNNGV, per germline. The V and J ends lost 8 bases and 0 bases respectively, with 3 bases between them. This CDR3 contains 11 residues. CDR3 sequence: CASASTDTQYF. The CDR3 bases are TGTGCCAGCGCTAGCACAGATACGCAGTATTTT.

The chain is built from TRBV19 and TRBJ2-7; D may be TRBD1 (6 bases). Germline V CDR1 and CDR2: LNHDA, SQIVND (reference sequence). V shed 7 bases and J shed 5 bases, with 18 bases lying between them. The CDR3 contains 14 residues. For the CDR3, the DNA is TGTGCCAGTATGCCTGGCTACCAGGGGAACGAGCAGTACTTC. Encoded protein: CASMPGYQGNEQYF.

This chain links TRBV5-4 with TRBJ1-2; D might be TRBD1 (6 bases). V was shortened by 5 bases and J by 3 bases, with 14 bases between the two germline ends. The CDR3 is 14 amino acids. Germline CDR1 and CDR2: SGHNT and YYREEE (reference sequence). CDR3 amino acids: CASRSGTQDYGYTF. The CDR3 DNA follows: TGTGCCAGCAGATCCGGGACACAAGACTATGGCTACACCTTC.

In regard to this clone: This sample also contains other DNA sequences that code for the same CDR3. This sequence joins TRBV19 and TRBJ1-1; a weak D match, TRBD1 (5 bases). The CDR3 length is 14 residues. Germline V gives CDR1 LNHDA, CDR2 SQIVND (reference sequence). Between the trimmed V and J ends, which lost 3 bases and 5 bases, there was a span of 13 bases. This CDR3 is CASSMDTRGTEAFF. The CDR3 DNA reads TGTGCCAGTAGTATGGACACTCGGGGGACTGAAGCTTTCTTT.

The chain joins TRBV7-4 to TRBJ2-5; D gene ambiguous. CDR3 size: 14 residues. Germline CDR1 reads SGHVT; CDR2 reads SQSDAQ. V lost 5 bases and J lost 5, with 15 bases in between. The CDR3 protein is CASSPPPREETQYF. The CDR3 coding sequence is TGTGCCAGCAGCCCTCCCCCAAGAGAGGAGACCCAGTACTTC.

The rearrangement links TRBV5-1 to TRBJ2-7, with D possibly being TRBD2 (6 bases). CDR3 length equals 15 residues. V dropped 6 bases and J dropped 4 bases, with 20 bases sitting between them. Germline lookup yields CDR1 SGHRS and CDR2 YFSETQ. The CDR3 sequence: CASTPRWGGLYEQYF. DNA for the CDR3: TGCGCCAGCACCCCACGGTGGGGAGGTCTTTACGAGCAGTACTTC.

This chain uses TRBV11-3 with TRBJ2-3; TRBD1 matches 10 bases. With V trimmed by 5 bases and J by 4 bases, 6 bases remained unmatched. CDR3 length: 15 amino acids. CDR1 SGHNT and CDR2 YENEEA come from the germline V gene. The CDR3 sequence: CASSPGQGGSDTQYF. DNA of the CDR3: TGTGCCAGCAGCCCCGGACAGGGGGGGTCAGATACGCAGTATTTT.

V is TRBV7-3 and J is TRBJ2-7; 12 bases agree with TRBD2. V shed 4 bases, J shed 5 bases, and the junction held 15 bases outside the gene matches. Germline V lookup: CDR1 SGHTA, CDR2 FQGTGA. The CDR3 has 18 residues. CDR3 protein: CASSSTSGSAGGSHEQYF. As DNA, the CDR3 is TGTGCCAGCAGCTCGACTAGCGGGAGCGCAGGCGGTTCCCACGAGCAGTACTTC.

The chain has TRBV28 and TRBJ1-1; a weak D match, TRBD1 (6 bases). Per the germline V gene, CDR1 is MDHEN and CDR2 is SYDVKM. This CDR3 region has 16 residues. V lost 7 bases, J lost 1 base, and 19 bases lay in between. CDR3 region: CASTARRGQTNTEAFF. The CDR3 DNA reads TGTGCCAGCACCGCGCGCCGCGGACAGACGAACACTGAAGCTTTCTTT.

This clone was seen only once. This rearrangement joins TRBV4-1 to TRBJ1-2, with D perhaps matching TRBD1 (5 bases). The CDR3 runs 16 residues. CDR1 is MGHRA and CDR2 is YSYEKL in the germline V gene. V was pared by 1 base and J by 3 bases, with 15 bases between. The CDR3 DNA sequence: TGCGCCAGCAGCCAAGTATCGCAGGGTCGGGACTATGGCTACACCTTC. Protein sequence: CASSQVSQGRDYGYTF.

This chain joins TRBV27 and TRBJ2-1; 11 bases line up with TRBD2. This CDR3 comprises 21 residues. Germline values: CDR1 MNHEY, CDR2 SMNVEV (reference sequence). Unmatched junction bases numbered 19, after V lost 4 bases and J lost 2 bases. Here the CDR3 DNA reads TGTGCCAGCAGTTCCCAGCGGGGGACTAGCGGAGTTAGGAGCGCCTACAATGAGCAGTTCTTC. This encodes CASSSQRGTSGVRSAYNEQFF.

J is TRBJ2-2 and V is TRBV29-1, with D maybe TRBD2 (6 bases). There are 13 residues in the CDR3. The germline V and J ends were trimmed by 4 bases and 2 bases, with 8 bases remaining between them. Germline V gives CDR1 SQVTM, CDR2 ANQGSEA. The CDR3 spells CSVGTSNTGELFF. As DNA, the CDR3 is TGCAGCGTTGGTACTAGCAACACCGGGGAGCTGTTTTTT.

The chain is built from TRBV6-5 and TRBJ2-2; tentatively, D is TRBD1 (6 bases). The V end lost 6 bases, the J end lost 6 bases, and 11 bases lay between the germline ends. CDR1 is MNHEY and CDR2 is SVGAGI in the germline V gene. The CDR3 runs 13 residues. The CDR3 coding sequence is TGTGCCAGCAGATCAAAGGGGGCCGGGGAGCTGTTTTTT. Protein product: CASRSKGAGELFF.

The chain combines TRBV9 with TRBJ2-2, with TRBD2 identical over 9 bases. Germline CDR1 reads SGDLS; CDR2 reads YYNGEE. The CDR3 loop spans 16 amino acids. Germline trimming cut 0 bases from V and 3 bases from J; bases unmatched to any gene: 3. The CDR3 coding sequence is TGTGCCAGCAGCGTAGGTGCGGGAGGGTACACCGGGGAGCTGTTTTTT. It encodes CASSVGAGGYTGELFF.

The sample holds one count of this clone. This CDR3 reads CASSLGMNYEQYF. The DNA of the CDR3 is TGTGCCAGCAGCTTGGGGATGAACTACGAGCAGTACTTC. This chain uses TRBV5-5 with TRBJ2-7; D is unresolved. Germline V gene lookup returns CDR1 SGHKS and CDR2 YYEKEE (reference sequence). Trimming removed 0 bases from V and 3 bases from J, with 7 bases in between. The CDR3 runs 13 residues.

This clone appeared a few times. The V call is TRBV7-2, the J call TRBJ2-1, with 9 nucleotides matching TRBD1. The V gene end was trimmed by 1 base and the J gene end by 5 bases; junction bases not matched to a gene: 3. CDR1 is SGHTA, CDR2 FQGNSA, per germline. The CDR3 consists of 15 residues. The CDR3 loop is CASSLVGTGHNEQFF. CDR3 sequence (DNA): TGTGCCAGCAGCTTAGTTGGGACAGGGCACAATGAGCAGTTCTTC.

CDR3 sequence (DNA): TGTGCCAGCAGCGTAGGGACCGACCTTGGAAACACCATATATTTT. This translates into CASSVGTDLGNTIYF. The rearrangement links TRBV9 to TRBJ1-3; D unresolved. The CDR3 has 15 amino acids. The V gene lost 0 bases and the J gene lost 3 bases, with 10 bases spanning the gap. The germline CDR1 and CDR2 sequences are SGDLS and YYNGEE.

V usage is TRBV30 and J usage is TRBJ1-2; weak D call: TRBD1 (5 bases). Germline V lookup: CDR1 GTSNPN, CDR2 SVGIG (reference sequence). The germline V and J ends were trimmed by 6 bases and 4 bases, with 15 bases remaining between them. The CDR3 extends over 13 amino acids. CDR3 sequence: CACPDKKGYGYTF. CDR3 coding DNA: TGTGCCTGCCCGGACAAGAAAGGCTATGGCTACACCTTC. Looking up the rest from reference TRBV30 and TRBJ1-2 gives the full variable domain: SQTIHQWPATLVQPVGSPLSLECTVEGTSNPNLYWYRQAAGRGLQLLFYSVGIGQISSEVPQNLSASRPQDRQFILSSKKLLLSDSGFYLCACPDKKGYGYTFGSGTRLTVV.

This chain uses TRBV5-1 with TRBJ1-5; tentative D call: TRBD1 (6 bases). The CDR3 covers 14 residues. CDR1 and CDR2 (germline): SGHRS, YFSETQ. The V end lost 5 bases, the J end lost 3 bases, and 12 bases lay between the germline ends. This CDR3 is CASSQDSFNQPQHF. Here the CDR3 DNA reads TGCGCCAGCAGTCAGGACAGCTTCAATCAGCCCCAGCATTTT.

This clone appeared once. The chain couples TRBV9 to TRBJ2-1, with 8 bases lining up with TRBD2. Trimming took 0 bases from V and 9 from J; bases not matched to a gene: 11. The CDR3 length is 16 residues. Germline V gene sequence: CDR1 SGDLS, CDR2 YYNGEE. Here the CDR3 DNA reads TGTGCCAGCAGCGTAGCGGGAACTAGCGGCTGGGGTGAGCAGTTCTTC. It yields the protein CASSVAGTSGWGEQFF.

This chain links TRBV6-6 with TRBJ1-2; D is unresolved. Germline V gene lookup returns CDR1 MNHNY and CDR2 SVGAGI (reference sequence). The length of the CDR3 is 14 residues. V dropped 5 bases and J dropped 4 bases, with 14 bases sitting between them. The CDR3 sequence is CASSSPDNRYGYTF. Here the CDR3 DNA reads TGTGCCAGCAGTAGCCCTGACAACCGCTATGGCTACACCTTC.

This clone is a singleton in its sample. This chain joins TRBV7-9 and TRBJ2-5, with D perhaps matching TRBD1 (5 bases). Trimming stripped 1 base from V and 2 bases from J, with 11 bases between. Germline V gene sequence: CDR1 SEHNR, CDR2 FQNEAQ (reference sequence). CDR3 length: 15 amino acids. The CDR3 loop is CASSLDQGVQETQYF. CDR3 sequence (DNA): TGTGCCAGCAGCTTAGACCAGGGCGTACAAGAGACCCAGTACTTC.

The CDR3 region has the DNA TGCGCCAGCAGTGTTAGCCAGGGCACAGATACGCAGTATTTT. Translated, it gives CASSVSQGTDTQYF. J is TRBJ2-3 and V is TRBV5-1, with no clear D. This CDR3 is built from 14 residues. The germline V gene encodes CDR1 SGHRS and CDR2 YFSETQ. V was trimmed by 5 bases and J by 1 base, leaving 11 bases between them.

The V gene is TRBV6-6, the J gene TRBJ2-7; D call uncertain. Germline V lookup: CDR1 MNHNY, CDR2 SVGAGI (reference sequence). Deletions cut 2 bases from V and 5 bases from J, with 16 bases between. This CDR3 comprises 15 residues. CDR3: CASSYRSNLIDEQYF. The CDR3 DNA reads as TGTGCCAGCAGTTACCGGAGCAACCTCATCGACGAGCAGTACTTC.

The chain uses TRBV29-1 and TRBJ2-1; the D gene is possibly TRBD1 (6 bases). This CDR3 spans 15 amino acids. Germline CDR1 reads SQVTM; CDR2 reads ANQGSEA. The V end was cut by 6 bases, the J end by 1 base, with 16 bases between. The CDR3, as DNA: TGCAGCGTCTCCGCTAAACAGGGATCCTACAATGAGCAGTTCTTC. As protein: CSVSAKQGSYNEQFF.